This T cell receptor beta chain was observed in a study of T-cell memory formation after mild COVID-19. This clonotype was observed a handful of times. Antigen: not known. The length of the CDR3 is 17 residues. Germline CDR1 reads LGHNA; CDR2 reads YSLEER. V was shortened by 0 bases and J by 4 bases, with 15 bases between the two germline ends. Study findings and constraints: Contracting clones localized mainly to CM and EM when CD4+ and mainly to EMRA when CD8+. Confirmation of SARS-CoV-2 specificity was lacking for second-wave clones peaking day 37. Contracting clones from day 15 to 85 had balanced CD4/CD8; later expanders favoured CD4+.

5'RACE with constant-segment primers built TCRalpha and TCRbeta cDNA libraries with UMIs. TCRdb reprocessed the 5' RACE reads via MiXCR and lists one record per CDR3 protein. The sample has 400,000 to 500,000 distinct CDR3 sequences, 20% seen once. The material sequenced was PBMCs or a T cell subset sorted from them (not recorded which). The sequence came from an adult woman who had mild COVID-19 (a few samples of this study predate the infection). Cell type and time point are not known. This chain connects TRBV4-3 to TRBJ2-2; D perhaps matches TRBD2 (6 bases). CDR3 sequence (DNA): TGCGCCAGCAGCCAAGATAGATTAGCGGACACCACCGGGGAGCTGTTTTTT. As protein: CASSQDRLADTTGELFF.